This T cell receptor (beta chain) comes out of a study of regulatory T cells in long-lasting Graves disease. Study summary: Patients met the persistent Graves' disease definition after over 5 years of antithyroid drugs with positive TSH receptor antibodies. Points from the study as a whole: Persistent disease was characterized by preferential usage of TRBV28, TRBJ1-2 and TRBJ2-5.

This CDR3 has 16 residues. Germline CDR1 is SEHNR and CDR2 is FQNEAQ (reference sequence). V was pared by 4 bases and J by 7 bases, with 16 bases of the junction left unmatched. Arm-PCR with iRepertoire HTBI primers amplified the CDR3 regions for these TCR beta libraries. TCRdb re-called the multiplex PCR reads through MiXCR, storing one row per CDR3 protein. The sample has around 500,000 distinct CDR3 sequences, about a fifth seen once. This clonotype was detected only a few times. Its antigen is not known. The time point is: persistent/refractory GD, antithyroid drugs over 5 years with positive TRAb. With RNA extracted from PBMCs as input, the TCR library was made. Diagnosing Graves' disease relied on the American Thyroid Association guidelines.

This sequence originates from a female donor with Graves disease. V and J are TRBV7-9 and TRBJ2-7, with 7 bases fitting TRBD2. The specimen comprised peripheral blood mononuclear cells (PBMCs), sampled when the disease was refractory, from a patient treated with antithyroid drugs. CDR3 loop: CASSSSPGLEGDEQYF. The CDR3 DNA sequence: TGTGCCAGCAGCTCATCGCCTGGACTAGAAGGTGATGAGCAGTACTTC. Supplemented by reference TRBV7-9 and TRBJ2-7, the full variable domain reads DTGVSQNPRHKITKRGQNVTFRCDPISEHNRLYWYRQTLGQGPEFLTYFQNEAQLEKSRLLSDRFSAERPKGSFSTLEIQRTEQGDSAMYLCASSSSPGLEGDEQYFGPGTRLTVT.